The 26 T cell receptor beta chains below come from one sample, sequenced in a study of neurological immune-mediated disorders. TCRdb processed the 5' RACE reads anew with MiXCR; each CDR3 protein has one entry. The sample includes about 66,000 distinct CDR3 sequences, 3.4% of them seen just once. Sequenced material: PBMCs. Receptors were obtained from a man aged 40-49 years with multiple sclerosis.

This clonotype was observed at least ten times. The chain combines TRBV20-1 with TRBJ1-4; no firm D call. This CDR3 is 13 amino acids long. V lost 8 bases to trimming and J lost 4 bases, with 14 bases between them. Germline V CDR1 and CDR2: DFQATT, SNEGSKA (reference sequence). The CDR3 is CSPAGPNNEKLFF. DNA of the CDR3: TGCAGTCCCGCTGGACCGAATAATGAAAAACTGTTTTTT.

J is TRBJ2-7 and V is TRBV6-2 or TRBV6-3; TRBD2 might be the D (7 bases). V lost 2 bases and J lost 0, with 11 bases in between. This CDR3 spans 15 amino acids. The germline CDR1 and CDR2 sequences are MNHEY and SVGEGT. CDR3: CASSYGAGHSYEQYF. The CDR3 region has the DNA TGTGCCAGCAGTTACGGAGCGGGACACTCCTACGAGCAGTACTTC.

This clonotype has at least ten counts. The gene calls are TRBV5-4 and TRBJ2-7; TRBD2 matches 8 bases. Looked up from germline, CDR1 is SGHNT and CDR2 is YYREEE (reference sequence). The V segment lost 2 bases and the J segment 5 bases; nucleotides outside the gene matches: 9. The CDR3 extends over 15 amino acids. The CDR3 nucleotides are TGTGCCAGCAGCTTCGGAGCGGGAGACACCAACGAGCAGTACTTC. Its translation: CASSFGAGDTNEQYF.

The V gene is TRBV6-1, the J gene TRBJ1-5, with D unclear. V lost 5 bases, J lost 9 bases, and 14 bases lay in between. The length of the CDR3 is 13 residues. Germline loops: CDR1 MNHNS, CDR2 SASEGT. The CDR3 protein is CASSLNPGSPQHF. CDR3 DNA sequence: TGTGCCAGCAGTCTTAATCCAGGTTCGCCCCAGCATTTT.

This clonotype was found many times. The CDR3 reads CASSRDQGLAGGNTGELFF. The CDR3 DNA sequence: TGTGCCAGCAGCCGAGATCAGGGACTAGCGGGAGGGAACACCGGGGAGCTGTTTTTT. The chain combines TRBV9 with TRBJ2-2; TRBD2 aligns across 15 bases. The V gene end was trimmed by 4 bases and the J gene end by 1 base; junction bases not matched to a gene: 8. The CDR3 runs 19 residues. Germline V gene data show CDR1 as SGDLS and CDR2 as YYNGEE.

In this sample, this clonotype turned up many times. V is TRBV20-1 and J is TRBJ1-1; TRBD1 is a possible D gene (6 bases). The CDR3 spans 14 residues. V lost 1 base and J 5 bases, leaving 14 bases between the germline ends. In germline, CDR1 is DFQATT, CDR2 SNEGSKA (reference sequence). DNA of the CDR3: TGCAGTGCTAGAGTCGGCAGGGGTCGGACTGAAGCTTTCTTT. It yields the protein CSARVGRGRTEAFF.

At least ten counts were recorded for this clonotype. The rearrangement uses TRBV5-1 and TRBJ2-4; 8 nucleotides agree with TRBD1. In germline, CDR1 is SGHRS, CDR2 YFSETQ. Germline trimming cut 0 bases from V and 7 bases from J; bases unmatched to any gene: 6. CDR3 length: 15 amino acids. The DNA of the CDR3 is TGCGCCAGCAGCTTGGACGGACAGGGACCGAACATTCAGTACTTC. It is translated as CASSLDGQGPNIQYF.

This clonotype was counted ten times or more. The chain has TRBV7-9 and TRBJ2-3; 7 bases align to TRBD1. Looked up from germline, CDR1 is SEHNR and CDR2 is FQNEAQ (reference sequence). V was pared by 11 bases and J by 1 base, with 6 bases of the junction left unmatched. The CDR3 totals 13 residues. The chain's CDR3 is CALVTGGTDTQYF. The DNA of the CDR3 is TGTGCCCTTGTCACAGGGGGCACAGATACGCAGTATTTT. The complete variable domain, with remaining parts taken from reference TRBV7-9 and TRBJ2-3, reads DTGVSQNPRHKITKRGQNVTFRCDPISEHNRLYWYRQTLGQGPEFLTYFQNEAQLEKSRLLSDRFSAERPKGSFSTLEIQRTEQGDSAMYLCALVTGGTDTQYFGPGTRLTVL.

Only a few counts were recorded for this clonotype. The chain recombines TRBV20-1 with TRBJ2-3; no definite D call. In germline, CDR1 is DFQATT, CDR2 SNEGSKA (reference sequence). The CDR3 is made up of 12 amino acids. Deletions cut 2 bases from V and 3 bases from J, with 6 bases between. The CDR3 is CSARTVTDTQYF. CDR3 DNA: TGCAGTGCTAGAACGGTGACAGATACGCAGTATTTT.

This clonotype was recorded at least ten times. The chain is built from TRBV7-9 and TRBJ1-2, with a possible D match to TRBD1 (5 bases). Germline CDR1 is SEHNR and CDR2 is FQNEAQ (reference sequence). V was trimmed by 1 base and J by 6 bases, leaving 18 bases between them. CDR3 size: 16 residues. CDR3 sequence: CASSLGMGERRDGYTF. CDR3 in DNA: TGTGCCAGCAGCTTAGGGATGGGGGAAAGGAGGGATGGCTACACCTTC.

This clonotype was counted only a few times. This chain uses TRBV12-3 or TRBV12-4 with TRBJ1-1; D is unclear. V lost 8 bases and J 0 bases, leaving 13 bases between the germline ends. CDR3 size: 14 residues. CDR3 protein: CASRPKDLNTEAFF. The DNA of the CDR3 is TGTGCCAGCCGGCCTAAAGACCTGAACACTGAAGCTTTCTTT.

This clonotype was observed many times. The V and J genes are TRBV7-6 and TRBJ1-1, with D unresolved. The V end lost 4 bases, the J end lost 3 bases, and 9 bases lay between the germline ends. CDR1 is SGHVS and CDR2 is FNYEAQ in the germline V gene. The CDR3 is 13 residues long. The CDR3 bases are TGTGCCAGCAGCTCCCAGGCGGACACTGAAGCTTTCTTT. Amino acid sequence: CASSSQADTEAFF.

This clonotype was observed many times. V and J are TRBV6-5 and TRBJ1-6; D call uncertain. The V and J ends lost 0 bases and 8 bases respectively, with 17 bases between them. Germline assignment: CDR1 MNHEY and CDR2 SVGAGI. This CDR3 spans 17 amino acids. The CDR3 loop is CASSYSIVQDAHSPLHF. The CDR3 DNA sequence: TGTGCCAGCAGTTACTCAATCGTCCAGGACGCGCATTCACCCCTCCACTTT.

This clonotype was counted at least ten times. The chain combines TRBV5-5 with TRBJ1-1; D is unclear. Germline V gene lookup returns CDR1 SGHKS and CDR2 YYEKEE (reference sequence). V was pared by 1 base and J by 7 bases, with 11 bases between. CDR3 length equals 13 residues. The CDR3 here is CASSLKGSFEAFF. CDR3 in DNA: TGTGCCAGCAGCTTGAAGGGAAGTTTTGAAGCTTTCTTT.

This clonotype has a count of ten or more. The chain links TRBV5-1 to TRBJ1-3, with 10 bases matching TRBD1. V shed 4 bases and J 4 bases; nucleotides not matched to a gene: 5. Germline values: CDR1 SGHRS, CDR2 YFSETQ. The CDR3 sequence is 15 residues long. CDR3 nucleotide sequence: TGCGCCAGCAGCGATGACAGGGGGCCAGGAAACACCATATATTTT. Translation: CASSDDRGPGNTIYF.

This clonotype counts as medium-sized. This sequence joins TRBV5-1 and TRBJ2-3; D is ambiguous. V lost 2 bases, J lost 5 bases, and 12 bases lay in between. This CDR3 spans 14 amino acids. Germline V gene sequence: CDR1 SGHRS, CDR2 YFSETQ. The DNA of the CDR3 is TGCGCCAGCAGCTTCGGGCTAGTCCAAGATACGCAGTATTTT. Amino acid sequence: CASSFGLVQDTQYF.

This clonotype was recorded at least ten times. The gene calls are TRBV20-1 and TRBJ2-1, with 9 bases identical to TRBD2. The CDR3 covers 15 residues. V was pared by 3 bases and J by 0 bases, with 3 bases of the junction left unmatched. Germline lookup yields CDR1 DFQATT and CDR2 SNEGSKA (reference sequence). The CDR3 DNA reads as TGCAGTGCTAGTAGCGGGGGAAGCTCCTACAATGAGCAGTTCTTC. It yields the protein CSASSGGSSYNEQFF.

This clonotype came up many times. The chain carries TRBV20-1 and TRBJ2-3; 14 nucleotides align to TRBD2. This CDR3 is built from 17 residues. The V and J ends lost 6 bases and 1 base, in that order; junction bases with no gene match: 9. The germline V gene has CDR1 DFQATT and CDR2 SNEGSKA (reference sequence). CDR3 bases: TGCAGTGCCCTATGGACTAGCGGGAGGCGCGGCACAGATACGCAGTATTTT. Its protein is CSALWTSGRRGTDTQYF.

This clonotype was picked up many times. This sequence joins TRBV20-1 and TRBJ2-1, with D perhaps matching TRBD2 (7 bases). Trimming took 3 bases from V and 3 from J, leaving 15 bases between them. The germline V gene has CDR1 DFQATT and CDR2 SNEGSKA (reference sequence). The CDR3 consists of 15 residues. Here the CDR3 DNA reads TGCAGTGCTAGTGAGGACAGCGGGGTCTACAATGAGCAGTTCTTC. Translated: CSASEDSGVYNEQFF.

This clonotype appeared many times. V usage is TRBV27 and J usage is TRBJ1-5; D perhaps matches TRBD1 (5 bases). V gave up 3 bases and J gave up 11 bases, with 8 bases separating them. Germline loops: CDR1 MNHEY, CDR2 SMNVEV (reference sequence). The CDR3 extends over 11 amino acids. The CDR3 reads CASSFGGTQHF. CDR3 DNA: TGTGCCAGCAGTTTTGGGGGGACCCAGCATTTT.

This clonotype has a count of ten or more. The CDR3 DNA reads TGCAGTGCCGCCTGGGTCGGCAAAAACATTCAGTACTTC. It encodes CSAAWVGKNIQYF. This chain uses TRBV20-1 with TRBJ2-4, with D hard to call. Germline assignment: CDR1 DFQATT and CDR2 SNEGSKA (reference sequence). This CDR3 spans 13 amino acids. V shed 6 bases and J shed 3 bases, with 12 bases lying between them.

This clonotype has ten or more counts. V and J are TRBV28 and TRBJ1-1; no definite D call. Germline-derived CDR1 and CDR2 are MDHEN and SYDVKM. V was clipped by 8 bases and J by 6 bases, with 22 bases between them. The CDR3 is 15 amino acids. The CDR3 is CASCLGRGVEPEAFF. Written as DNA, the CDR3 is TGTGCCAGCTGTCTAGGTCGGGGAGTTGAGCCTGAAGCTTTCTTT.

This clonotype was counted many times. The chain carries TRBV10-3 and TRBJ2-7; 9 nucleotides agree with TRBD1. CDR1 and CDR2 from the germline V gene are ENHRY and SYGVKD. V was clipped by 3 bases and J by 2 bases; unmatched bases: 11. This CDR3 is built from 17 residues. DNA of the CDR3: TGTGCCATCAGTGACGACAGGGGGACCCTGGTACCCTACGAGCAGTACTTC. Translating it yields CAISDDRGTLVPYEQYF.

The table lists this clonotype with many counts. The CDR3 DNA is TGTGCCAGCAGCCAAGGGGTCAGGGGGAGCACTGAAGCTTTCTTT. Its protein product is CASSQGVRGSTEAFF. V usage is TRBV3-1 and J usage is TRBJ1-1, with TRBD1 identical over 7 bases. The junction had 6 bases not matched to a gene; V was cut back by 1 base and J by 4 bases. Germline CDR1 LGHDT, CDR2 YNNKEL (reference sequence). This CDR3 region has 15 residues.

This clonotype was recorded many times. The genes are TRBV7-2 and TRBJ2-5, with D maybe TRBD2 (5 bases). V was clipped by 1 base and J by 6 bases, with 15 bases between them. This CDR3 is built from 15 residues. CDR1 is SGHTA and CDR2 is FQGNSA in the germline V gene. CDR3 bases: TGTGCCAGCAGCTTAGGGACGGCTAGCCCCAAGACCCAGTACTTC. Translated, it gives CASSLGTASPKTQYF.

There are a few counts of this clonotype. At one of its ends the junction is not consistent with the germline gene, which may arise from a read error. This sequence joins TRBV5-1 and TRBJ1-5; 7 bases match TRBD1. The CDR3 length is 14 residues. CDR1 and CDR2 (germline): SGHRS, YFSETQ. CDR3 loop: CASSSTGLGKTQNF. The CDR3 bases are TGCGCCAGCAGCTCGACAGGGTTGGGTAAGACCCAGAATTTT. Based on the CDR3 plus reference TRBV5-1 and TRBJ1-5, the full variable domain is KAGVTQTPRYLIKTRGQQVTLSCSPISGHRSVSWYQQTPGQGLQFLFEYFSETQRNKGNFPGRFSGRQFSNSRSEMNVSTLELGDSALYLCASSSTGLGKTQNFGDGTRLSIL.